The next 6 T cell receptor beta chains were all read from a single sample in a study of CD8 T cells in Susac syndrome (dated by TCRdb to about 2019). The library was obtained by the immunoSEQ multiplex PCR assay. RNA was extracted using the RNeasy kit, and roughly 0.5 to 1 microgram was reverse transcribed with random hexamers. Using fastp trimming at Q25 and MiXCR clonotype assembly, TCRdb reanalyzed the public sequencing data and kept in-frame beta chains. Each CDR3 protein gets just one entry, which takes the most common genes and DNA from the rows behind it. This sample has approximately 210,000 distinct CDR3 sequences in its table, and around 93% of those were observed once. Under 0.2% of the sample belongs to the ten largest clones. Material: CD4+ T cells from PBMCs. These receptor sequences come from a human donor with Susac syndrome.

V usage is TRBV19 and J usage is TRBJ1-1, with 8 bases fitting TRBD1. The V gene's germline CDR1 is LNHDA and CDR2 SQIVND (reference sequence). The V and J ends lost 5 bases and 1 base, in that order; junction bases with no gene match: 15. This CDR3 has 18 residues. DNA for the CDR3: TGTGCCAGTAGTCTACTCCTGCGGACAGGGAATCCGAACACTGAAGCTTTCTTT. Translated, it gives CASSLLLRTGNPNTEAFF.

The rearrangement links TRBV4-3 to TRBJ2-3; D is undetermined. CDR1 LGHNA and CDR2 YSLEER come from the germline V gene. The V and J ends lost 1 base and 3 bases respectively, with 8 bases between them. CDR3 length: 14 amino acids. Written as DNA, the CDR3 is TGCGCCAGCAGCCAAGTAATAGGGACAGATACGCAGTATTTT. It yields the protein CASSQVIGTDTQYF.

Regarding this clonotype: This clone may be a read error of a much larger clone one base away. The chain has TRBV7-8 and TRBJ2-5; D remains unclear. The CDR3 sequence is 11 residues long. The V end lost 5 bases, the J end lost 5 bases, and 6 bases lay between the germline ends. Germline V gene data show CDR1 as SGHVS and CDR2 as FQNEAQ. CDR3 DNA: TGTGCCAGCAGCCCGTGGGAGACCCAGTACTTC. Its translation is CASSPWETQYF.

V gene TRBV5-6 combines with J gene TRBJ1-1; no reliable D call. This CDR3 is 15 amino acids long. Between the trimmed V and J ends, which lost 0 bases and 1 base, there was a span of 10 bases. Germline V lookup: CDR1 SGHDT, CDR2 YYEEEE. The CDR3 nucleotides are TGTGCCAGCAGCTTGGATCCCAGTTCGAACACTGAAGCTTTCTTT. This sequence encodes CASSLDPSSNTEAFF.

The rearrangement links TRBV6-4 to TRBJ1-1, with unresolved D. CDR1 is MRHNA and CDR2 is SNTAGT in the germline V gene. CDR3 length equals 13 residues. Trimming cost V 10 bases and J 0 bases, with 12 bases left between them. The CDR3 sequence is CATSRLMNTEAFF. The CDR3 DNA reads TGTGCCACCAGCAGGCTCATGAACACTGAAGCTTTCTTT.

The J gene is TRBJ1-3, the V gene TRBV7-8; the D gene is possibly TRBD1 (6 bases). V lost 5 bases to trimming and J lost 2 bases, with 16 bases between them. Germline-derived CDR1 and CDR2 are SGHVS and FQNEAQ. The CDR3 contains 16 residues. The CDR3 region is CASSPRARGTGNTIYF. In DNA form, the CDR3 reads TGTGCCAGCAGCCCTAGGGCCAGGGGAACTGGAAACACCATATATTTT.